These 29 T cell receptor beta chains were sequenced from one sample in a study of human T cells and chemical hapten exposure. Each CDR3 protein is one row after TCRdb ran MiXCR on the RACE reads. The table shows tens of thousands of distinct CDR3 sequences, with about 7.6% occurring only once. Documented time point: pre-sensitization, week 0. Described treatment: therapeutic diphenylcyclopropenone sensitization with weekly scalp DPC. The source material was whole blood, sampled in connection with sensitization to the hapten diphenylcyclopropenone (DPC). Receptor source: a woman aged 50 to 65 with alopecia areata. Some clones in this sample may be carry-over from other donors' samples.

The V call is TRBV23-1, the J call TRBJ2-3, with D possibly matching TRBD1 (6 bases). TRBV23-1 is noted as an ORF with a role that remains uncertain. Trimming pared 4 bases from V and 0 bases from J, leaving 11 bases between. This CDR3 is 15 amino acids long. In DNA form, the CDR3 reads TGCGCCAGCAGTCTTGACAGGAGTAGCACAGATACGCAGTATTTT. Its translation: CASSLDRSSTDTQYF.

CDR3 loop: CSVTLAGAFYEQYF. DNA of the CDR3: TGCAGCGTTACCTTAGCGGGAGCGTTCTACGAGCAGTACTTC. The rearrangement uses TRBV29-1 and TRBJ2-7; the match to TRBD2 covers 9 bases. CDR1 is SQVTM and CDR2 is ANQGSEA in the germline V gene. This CDR3 contains 14 residues. Trimming took 5 bases from V and 3 from J; bases not matched to a gene: 8.

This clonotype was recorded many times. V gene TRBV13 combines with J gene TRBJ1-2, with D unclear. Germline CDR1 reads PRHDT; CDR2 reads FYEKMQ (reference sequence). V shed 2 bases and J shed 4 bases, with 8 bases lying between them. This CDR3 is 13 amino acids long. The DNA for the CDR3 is TGTGCCAGCAGCTTAAAGGGTGGCTATGGCTACACCTTC. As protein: CASSLKGGYGYTF.

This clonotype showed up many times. CDR3 sequence reads: CASSPTGAPNQPQHF. CDR3 coding DNA: TGTGCCAGCAGCCCCACGGGGGCGCCTAATCAGCCCCAGCATTTT. The chain links TRBV7-8 to TRBJ1-5, with a weak D call TRBD1 (6 bases). This CDR3 is built from 15 residues. The germline V gene encodes CDR1 SGHVS and CDR2 FQNEAQ. Trimming stripped 5 bases from V and 4 bases from J, with 15 bases between. Filled out from reference TRBV7-8 and TRBJ1-5, the complete variable domain reads GAGVSQSPRYKVAKRGQDVALRCDPISGHVSLFWYQQALGQGPEFLTYFQNEAQLDKSGLPSDRFFAERPEGSVSTLKIQRTQQEDSAVYLCASSPTGAPNQPQHFGDGTRLSIL.

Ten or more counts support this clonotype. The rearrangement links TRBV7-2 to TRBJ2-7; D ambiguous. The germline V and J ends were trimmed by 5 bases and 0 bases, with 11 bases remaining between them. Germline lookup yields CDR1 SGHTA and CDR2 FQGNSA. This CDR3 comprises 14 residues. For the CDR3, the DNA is TGTGCCAGCAGCCCACTTGGTTTCTCCTACGAGCAGTACTTC. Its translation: CASSPLGFSYEQYF.

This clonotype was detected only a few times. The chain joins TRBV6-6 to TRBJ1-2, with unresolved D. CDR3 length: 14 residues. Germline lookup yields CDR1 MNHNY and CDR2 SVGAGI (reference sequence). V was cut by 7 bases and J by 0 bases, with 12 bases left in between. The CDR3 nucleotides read TGTGCCAGCACCTCCGGACCCCCTAACTATGGCTACACCTTC. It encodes CASTSGPPNYGYTF.

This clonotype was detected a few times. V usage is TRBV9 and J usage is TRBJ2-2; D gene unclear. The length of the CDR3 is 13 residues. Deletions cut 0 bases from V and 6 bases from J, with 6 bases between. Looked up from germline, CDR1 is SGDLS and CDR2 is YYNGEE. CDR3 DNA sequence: TGTGCCAGCAGCGTAGTTTTCCCCGGGGAGCTGTTTTTT. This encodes CASSVVFPGELFF. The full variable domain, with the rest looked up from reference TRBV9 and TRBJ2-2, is DSGVTQTPKHLITATGQRVTLRCSPRSGDLSVYWYQQSLDQGLQFLIQYYNGEERAKGNILERFSAQQFPDLHSELNLSSLELGDSALYFCASSVVFPGELFFGEGSRLTVL.

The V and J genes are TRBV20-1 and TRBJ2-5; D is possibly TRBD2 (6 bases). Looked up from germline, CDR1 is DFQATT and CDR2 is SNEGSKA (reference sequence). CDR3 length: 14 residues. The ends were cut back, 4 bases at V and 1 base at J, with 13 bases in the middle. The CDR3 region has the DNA TGCAGTGCTACCCTATCTAGCGTCCAAGAGACCCAGTACTTC. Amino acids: CSATLSSVQETQYF.

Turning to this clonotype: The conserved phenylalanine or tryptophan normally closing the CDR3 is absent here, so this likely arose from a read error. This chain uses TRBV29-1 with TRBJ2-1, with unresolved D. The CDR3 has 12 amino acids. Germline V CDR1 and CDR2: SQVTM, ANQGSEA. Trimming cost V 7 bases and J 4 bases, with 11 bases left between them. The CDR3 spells CSGKRRYNEQFS. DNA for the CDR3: TGCAGCGGAAAACGGCGTTACAATGAGCAGTTCTCG.

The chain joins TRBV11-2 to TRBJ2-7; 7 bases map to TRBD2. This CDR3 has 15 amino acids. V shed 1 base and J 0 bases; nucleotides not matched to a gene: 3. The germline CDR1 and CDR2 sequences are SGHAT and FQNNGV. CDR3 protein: CASSLALASSYEQYF. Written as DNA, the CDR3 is TGTGCCAGCAGCTTAGCACTAGCGAGCTCCTACGAGCAGTACTTC.

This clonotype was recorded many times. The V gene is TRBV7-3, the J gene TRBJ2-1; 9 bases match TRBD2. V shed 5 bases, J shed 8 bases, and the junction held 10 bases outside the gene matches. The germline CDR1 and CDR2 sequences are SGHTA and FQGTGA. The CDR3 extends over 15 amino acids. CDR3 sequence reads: CASSLGLAGVDEQFF. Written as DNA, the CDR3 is TGTGCCAGCAGCCTAGGGTTAGCGGGAGTTGATGAGCAGTTCTTC.

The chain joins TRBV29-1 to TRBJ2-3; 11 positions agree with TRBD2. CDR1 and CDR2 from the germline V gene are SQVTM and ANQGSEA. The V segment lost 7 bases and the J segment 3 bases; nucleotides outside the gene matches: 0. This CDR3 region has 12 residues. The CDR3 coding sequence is TGCAGCGGACTAGCGGGAACAGATACGCAGTATTTT. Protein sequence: CSGLAGTDTQYF.

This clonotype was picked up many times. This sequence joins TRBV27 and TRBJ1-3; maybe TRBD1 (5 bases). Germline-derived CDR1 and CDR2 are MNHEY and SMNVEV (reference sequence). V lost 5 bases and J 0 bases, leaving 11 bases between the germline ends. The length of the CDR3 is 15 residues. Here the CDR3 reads CASSVTGDSGNTIYF. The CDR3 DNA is TGTGCCAGCAGTGTAACAGGCGACTCTGGAAACACCATATATTTT.

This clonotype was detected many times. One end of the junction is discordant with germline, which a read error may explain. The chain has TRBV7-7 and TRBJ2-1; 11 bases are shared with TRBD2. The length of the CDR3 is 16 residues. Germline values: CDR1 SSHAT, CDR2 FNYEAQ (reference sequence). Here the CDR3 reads CASSPAGTSGLCEQFF. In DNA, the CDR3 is TGTGCTAGCAGCCCGGCCGGGACTAGCGGATTGTGTGAGCAGTTCTTC.

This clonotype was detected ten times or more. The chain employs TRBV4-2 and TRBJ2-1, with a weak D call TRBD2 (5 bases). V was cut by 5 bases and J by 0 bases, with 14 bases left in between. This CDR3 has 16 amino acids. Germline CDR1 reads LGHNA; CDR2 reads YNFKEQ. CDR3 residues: CASSSESGSSYNEQFF. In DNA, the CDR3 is TGTGCCAGCAGCTCGGAGAGCGGTAGCTCCTACAATGAGCAGTTCTTC.

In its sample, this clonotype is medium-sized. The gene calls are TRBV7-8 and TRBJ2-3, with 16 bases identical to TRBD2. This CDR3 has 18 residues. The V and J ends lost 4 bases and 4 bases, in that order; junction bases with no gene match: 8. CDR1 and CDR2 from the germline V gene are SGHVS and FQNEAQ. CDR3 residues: CASSSPGLAGGGADTQYF. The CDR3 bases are TGTGCCAGCAGCTCCCCGGGACTAGCGGGAGGGGGGGCAGATACGCAGTATTTT.

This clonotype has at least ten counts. The CDR3 DNA sequence: TGTGCCAGCAGCTCCCGTCGCCGGGACAGGGTTGGCGAGCAGTACTTC. Translation gives CASSSRRRDRVGEQYF. The chain recombines TRBV21-1 with TRBJ2-7; the DNA was not compared with TRBD1, the D call given in the table. TRBV21-1 is a pseudogene. The CDR3 sequence is 16 residues long.

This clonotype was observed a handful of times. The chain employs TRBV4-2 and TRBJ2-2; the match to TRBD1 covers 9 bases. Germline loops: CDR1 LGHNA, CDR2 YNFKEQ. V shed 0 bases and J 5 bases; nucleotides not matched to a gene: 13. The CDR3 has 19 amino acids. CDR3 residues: CASSQDPTGGYARTGELFF. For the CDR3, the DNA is TGTGCCAGCAGCCAAGATCCCACAGGGGGCTATGCGAGGACCGGGGAGCTGTTTTTT.

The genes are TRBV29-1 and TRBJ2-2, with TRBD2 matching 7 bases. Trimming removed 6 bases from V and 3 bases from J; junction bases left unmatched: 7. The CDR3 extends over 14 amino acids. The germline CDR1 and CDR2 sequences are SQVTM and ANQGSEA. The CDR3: CSVRRESYTGELFF. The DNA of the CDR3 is TGCAGCGTACGGCGGGAGTCGTACACCGGGGAGCTGTTTTTT.

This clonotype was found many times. CDR3 protein: CASSFTFEQFF. The DNA of the CDR3 is TGTGCCAGCAGTTTTACTTTTGAGCAGTTCTTC. J is TRBJ2-1 and V is TRBV12-3 or TRBV12-4; D is undetermined. The CDR3 contains 11 residues. V lost 3 bases and J 9 bases, leaving 6 bases between the germline ends.

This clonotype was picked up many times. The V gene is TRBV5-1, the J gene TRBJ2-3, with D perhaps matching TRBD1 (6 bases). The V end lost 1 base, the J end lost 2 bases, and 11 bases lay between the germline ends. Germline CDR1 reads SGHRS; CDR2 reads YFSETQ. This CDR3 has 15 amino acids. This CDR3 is CASSLNRVSTDTQYF. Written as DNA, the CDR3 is TGCGCCAGCAGCTTGAACAGGGTTTCCACAGATACGCAGTATTTT.

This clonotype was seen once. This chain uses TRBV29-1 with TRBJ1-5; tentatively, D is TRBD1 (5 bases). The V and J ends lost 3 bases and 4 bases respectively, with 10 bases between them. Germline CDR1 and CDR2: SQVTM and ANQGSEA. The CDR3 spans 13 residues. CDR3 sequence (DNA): TGCAGCGTTGATGGGGGATGGAATCAGCCCCAGCATTTT. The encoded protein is CSVDGGWNQPQHF.

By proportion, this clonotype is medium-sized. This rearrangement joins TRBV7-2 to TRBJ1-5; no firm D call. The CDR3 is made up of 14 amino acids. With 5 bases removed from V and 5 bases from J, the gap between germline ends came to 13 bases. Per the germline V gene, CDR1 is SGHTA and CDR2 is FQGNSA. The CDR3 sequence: CASSPRESHQPQHF. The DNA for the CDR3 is TGTGCCAGCAGCCCCCGGGAGAGTCATCAGCCCCAGCATTTT.

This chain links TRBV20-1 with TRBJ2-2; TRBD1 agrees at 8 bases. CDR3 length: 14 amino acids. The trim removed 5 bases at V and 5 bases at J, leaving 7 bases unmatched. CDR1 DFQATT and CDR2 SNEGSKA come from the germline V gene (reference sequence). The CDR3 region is CSAPGTGQTGELFF. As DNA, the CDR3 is TGCAGTGCTCCCGGGACAGGCCAGACCGGGGAGCTGTTTTTT.

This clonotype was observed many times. CDR3 loop: CASSRKTGGGTEAFF. CDR3 in DNA: TGTGCCAGCAGCCGCAAGACAGGGGGAGGCACTGAAGCTTTCTTT. V and J are TRBV3-1 and TRBJ1-1, with 9 bases matching TRBD1. V was clipped by 4 bases and J by 4 bases; unmatched bases: 7. Germline V gene lookup returns CDR1 LGHDT and CDR2 YNNKEL (reference sequence). This CDR3 comprises 15 residues.

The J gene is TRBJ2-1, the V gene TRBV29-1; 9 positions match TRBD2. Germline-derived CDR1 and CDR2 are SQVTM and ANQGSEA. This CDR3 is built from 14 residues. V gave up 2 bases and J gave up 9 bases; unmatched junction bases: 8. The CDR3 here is CSVESSGTLGEQFF. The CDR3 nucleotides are TGCAGCGTTGAATCTAGCGGGACGCTCGGTGAGCAGTTCTTC.

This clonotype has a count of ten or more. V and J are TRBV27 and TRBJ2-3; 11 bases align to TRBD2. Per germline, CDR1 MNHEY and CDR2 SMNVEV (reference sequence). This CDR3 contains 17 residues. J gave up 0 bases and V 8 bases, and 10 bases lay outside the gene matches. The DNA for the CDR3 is TGTGCCAGCTTCGCTCCAAGGACTAGCGGGAGCACAGATACGCAGTATTTT. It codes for CASFAPRTSGSTDTQYF.

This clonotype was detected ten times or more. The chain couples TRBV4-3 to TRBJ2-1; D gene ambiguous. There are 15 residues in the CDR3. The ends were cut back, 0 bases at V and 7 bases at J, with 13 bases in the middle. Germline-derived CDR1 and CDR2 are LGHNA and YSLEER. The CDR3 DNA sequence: TGCGCCAGCAGCCAAGAATGGACGGGTAGGAATGAGCAGTTCTTC. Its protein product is CASSQEWTGRNEQFF.

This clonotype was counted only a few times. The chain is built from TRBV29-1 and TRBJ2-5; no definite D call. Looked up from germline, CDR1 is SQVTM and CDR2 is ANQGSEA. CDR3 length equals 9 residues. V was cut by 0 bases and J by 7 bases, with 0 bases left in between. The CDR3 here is CSVEETQYF. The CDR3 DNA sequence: TGCAGCGTTGAAGAGACCCAGTACTTC.